One and the same sample provided the 32 T cell receptor beta chains below, sequenced in a study of T cells in Graves' hyperthyroidism and ophthalmopathy. Amplification yielded TCR beta CDR3 regions, with RNA transcripts as the source. First-round RT-PCR targeting the TCR CDR3 was performed with the HTBI primer set. One entry per CDR3 protein, called by TCRdb with MiXCR from the multiplex PCR reads. The table shows more than 550,000 distinct CDR3 sequences, with about 17% occurring only once. Sequencing was carried out using blood. The source is a woman between 45 and 65 years old with Graves' hyperthyroidism that later progressed to Graves' ophthalmopathy.

This clonotype was found once. This may be a read error, as it is one base from a much larger clone. V usage is TRBV11-1 and J usage is TRBJ1-1; D remains unclear. The CDR3 is 12 residues long. Germline V gene sequence: CDR1 SGHAT, CDR2 FQDESV (reference sequence). V dropped 7 bases and J dropped 5 bases, with 11 bases sitting between them. In DNA form, the CDR3 reads TGTGCCAGCAACCAGGACGGAACTGAAGCTTTCTTT. It encodes CASNQDGTEAFF.

This clonotype has at least ten counts. V usage is TRBV18 and J usage is TRBJ2-1, with TRBD2 identical over 12 bases. This CDR3 is 14 amino acids long. Germline-derived CDR1 and CDR2 are KGHSH and LQKENI. Trimming removed 9 bases from V and 4 bases from J; junction bases left unmatched: 4. The CDR3 here is CASRGLAGYNEQFF. In DNA form, the CDR3 reads TGTGCCAGTCGCGGACTAGCGGGGTACAATGAGCAGTTCTTC.

This clonotype was found many times. The CDR3 DNA reads TGCGCCAGCAGCGCGGCCCCGGACAGCACAGATACGCAGTATTTT. It codes for CASSAAPDSTDTQYF. The rearrangement uses TRBV5-1 and TRBJ2-3; D uncertain. V lost 4 bases and J lost 0, with 12 bases in between. This CDR3 region has 15 residues. Per the germline V gene, CDR1 is SGHRS and CDR2 is YFSETQ.

This clonotype occurred a few times. V gene TRBV19 combines with J gene TRBJ1-1; TRBD1 might be the D (5 bases). The ends were cut back, 4 bases at V and 4 bases at J, with 10 bases in the middle. Germline loops: CDR1 LNHDA, CDR2 SQIVND (reference sequence). This CDR3 spans 13 amino acids. In DNA, the CDR3 is TGTGCCAGTAGTAGTACGAGGGGCACTGAAGCTTTCTTT. It is translated as CASSSTRGTEAFF.

The rearrangement uses TRBV29-1 and TRBJ1-5, with 7 bases identical to TRBD1. Germline V gene sequence: CDR1 SQVTM, CDR2 ANQGSEA. The CDR3 length is 12 residues. The V segment lost 7 bases and the J segment 3 bases; nucleotides outside the gene matches: 3. This CDR3 is CSAGQINQPQHF. The CDR3 DNA reads as TGCAGCGCGGGACAGATCAATCAGCCCCAGCATTTT.

This clonotype was seen only a few times. This sequence joins TRBV7-8 and TRBJ1-2; 8 positions match TRBD1. Germline CDR1 and CDR2: SGHVS and FQNEAQ. The CDR3 is made up of 14 amino acids. The J segment lost 4 bases and the V segment lost 5 bases, leaving 6 bases of the junction unmatched. CDR3 in DNA: TGTGCCAGCAGCCACGACAGGGGTCTCTATGGCTACACCTTC. This translates into CASSHDRGLYGYTF.

The genes are TRBV30 and TRBJ2-7; a possible D gene is TRBD1 (5 bases). CDR1 and CDR2 (germline): GTSNPN, SVGIG (reference sequence). V dropped 1 base and J dropped 1 base, with 20 bases sitting between them. The CDR3 covers 17 residues. The CDR3 coding sequence is TGTGCCTGGAGTGGGACACTAAAAATGACCGTGTCCTACGAGCAGTACTTC. Encoded protein: CAWSGTLKMTVSYEQYF.

This clonotype was seen ten or more times. This chain joins TRBV6-1 and TRBJ1-2, with a possible D match to TRBD1 (5 bases). Trimming left V 6 bases short and J 8 bases short, with 22 bases between. The germline V gene encodes CDR1 MNHNS and CDR2 SASEGT. This CDR3 has 15 residues. This CDR3 reads CASSDTGTGPGGYTF. The DNA of the CDR3 is TGTGCCAGCAGCGATACCGGGACGGGCCCGGGGGGCTACACCTTC.

This clonotype was seen repeatedly, ten times or more. The chain employs TRBV28 and TRBJ2-7; maybe TRBD1 (6 bases). The V and J ends lost 5 bases and 3 bases respectively, with 26 bases between them. This CDR3 contains 18 residues. Germline CDR1 and CDR2: MDHEN and SYDVKM. This CDR3 is CASSPHGTTQGRIYEQYF. The DNA for the CDR3 is TGTGCCAGCAGTCCCCACGGTACGACCCAGGGGCGCATCTACGAGCAGTACTTC.

The sample holds many counts of this clonotype. The gene calls are TRBV11-2 and TRBJ1-2, with 10 bases that match TRBD1. V lost 4 bases and J lost 7; bases outside the gene matches: 6. The CDR3 runs 14 residues. In germline, CDR1 is SGHAT, CDR2 FQNNGV. The CDR3 DNA reads TGTGCCAGCAGCTGGGGACAGGGGCTCGCTGGCTACACCTTC. It is translated as CASSWGQGLAGYTF.

The table lists this clonotype with a few counts. This chain uses TRBV2 with TRBJ1-1, with D perhaps TRBD1 (5 bases). In germline, CDR1 is SNHLY, CDR2 FYNNEI. CDR3 length: 11 residues. V shed 7 bases and J shed 7 bases, with 10 bases lying between them. CDR3 in DNA: TGTGCCAGCAACAGGTTTAATGAAGCTTTCTTT. Amino acids: CASNRFNEAFF.

This clonotype appeared a few times. The V call is TRBV9, the J call TRBJ1-6; D gene ambiguous. V dropped 3 bases and J dropped 1 base, with 14 bases sitting between them. Germline V lookup: CDR1 SGDLS, CDR2 YYNGEE. This CDR3 spans 17 amino acids. The CDR3 is CASSAPRKGSYNSPLHF. CDR3 bases: TGTGCCAGCAGCGCCCCTCGGAAGGGTTCCTATAATTCACCCCTCCACTTT.

This clonotype has at least ten counts. This rearrangement joins TRBV5-1 to TRBJ2-1; TRBD2 matches at 10 bases. The CDR3 runs to 15 residues. Germline V CDR1 and CDR2: SGHRS, YFSETQ. V trimming: 5 bases; J trimming: 4 bases; junction bases outside the gene matches: 6. For the CDR3, the DNA is TGCGCCAGCAGGGTTGAACTAGCGGGGTACAATGAGCAGTTCTTC. This gives the protein CASRVELAGYNEQFF.

This clonotype was counted many times. This chain connects TRBV5-1 to TRBJ2-2; D gene uncertain. V dropped 4 bases and J dropped 4 bases, with 8 bases sitting between them. The CDR3 is 13 residues long. Germline values: CDR1 SGHRS, CDR2 YFSETQ. CDR3 region: CASSPAVTGELFF. The CDR3 region has the DNA TGCGCCAGCAGCCCCGCAGTCACCGGGGAGCTGTTTTTT.

Details on this clonotype: An end of the junction does not agree with germline; a read error may underlie this. The chain joins TRBV6-2 or TRBV6-3 to TRBJ2-6; 7 bases line up with TRBD1. This CDR3 contains 17 residues. In germline, CDR1 is MNHEY, CDR2 SVGEGT. This CDR3 reads CASSFPGQLSGANVPTF. The CDR3 nucleotides are TGTGCCAGCAGTTTCCCGGGACAGCTCTCTGGGGCCAACGTCCCGACTTTC.

This clonotype was seen a few times. The chain employs TRBV19 and TRBJ2-7; 9 nucleotides line up with TRBD2. The CDR3 length is 15 residues. Germline assignment: CDR1 LNHDA and CDR2 SQIVND (reference sequence). J lost 4 bases, V lost 4 bases, and 8 bases had no gene match. In DNA form, the CDR3 reads TGTGCCAGTAGTACCCGACTAGCGGTTCCGTACGAGCAGTACTTC. Translation: CASSTRLAVPYEQYF.

This chain uses TRBV5-5 with TRBJ2-1; TRBD1 is a possible D gene (6 bases). V was pared by 4 bases and J by 4 bases, with 15 bases between. CDR3 length: 15 amino acids. The germline CDR1 and CDR2 sequences are SGHKS and YYEKEE (reference sequence). CDR3 sequence: CASSTSGTHYNEQFF. CDR3 in DNA: TGTGCCAGCAGCACCTCCGGGACACATTACAATGAGCAGTTCTTC.

The genes are TRBV14 and TRBJ1-4; possibly TRBD1 for D (5 bases). The CDR3 contains 15 residues. CDR1 SGHDN and CDR2 FVKESK come from the germline V gene. The germline V and J ends were trimmed by 4 bases and 3 bases, with 12 bases remaining between them. CDR3 coding DNA: TGTGCCAGCAGCCTTACCCTGACAGCTAATGAAAAACTGTTTTTT. Residues: CASSLTLTANEKLFF.

A remark on this clonotype: A much larger clonotype is one base distant, so this may be a read error. J is TRBJ2-3 and V is TRBV7-2; D might be TRBD2 (5 bases). Germline CDR1 is SGHTA and CDR2 is FQGNSA. The CDR3 length is 13 residues. V lost 5 bases to trimming and J lost 3 bases, with 9 bases between them. CDR3 in amino acids: CASSRDWTDTQYF. CDR3 DNA: TGTGCCAGCAGCCGGGATTGGACAGATACGCAGTATTTT.

Comments on this clonotype: Since a much larger clone is just one base distant, this may be a read error. The CDR3: CAWSVQGAIGYTF. CDR3 nucleotide sequence: TGTGCCTGGAGTGTTCAGGGGGCGATTGGCTACACCTTC. This chain uses TRBV30 with TRBJ1-2; 8 bases line up with TRBD1. In germline, CDR1 is GTSNPN, CDR2 SVGIG (reference sequence). The CDR3 spans 13 residues. The V gene end was trimmed by 0 bases and the J gene end by 7 bases; junction bases not matched to a gene: 4. The full variable domain, its missing parts supplied by reference TRBV30 and TRBJ1-2, is SQTIHQWPATLVQPVGSPLSLECTVEGTSNPNLYWYRQAAGRGLQLLFYSVGIGQISSEVPQNLSASRPQDRQFILSSKKLLLSDSGFYLCAWSVQGAIGYTFGSGTRLTVV.

This clonotype was detected a few times. The J gene is TRBJ2-3, the V gene TRBV20-1, with D perhaps given as TRBD1 or TRBD2 (5 bases each). The CDR3 sequence is 17 residues long. V was pared by 4 bases and J by 2 bases, with 22 bases between. Germline CDR1 and CDR2: DFQATT and SNEGSKA (reference sequence). Here the CDR3 DNA reads TGCAGTGCTATAACCGGGACCACCTCTCTTGCCACAGATACGCAGTATTTT. Encoded protein: CSAITGTTSLATDTQYF.

This clonotype was counted ten times or more. V is TRBV29-1 and J is TRBJ2-7, with 7 bases fitting TRBD2. There are 12 residues in the CDR3. Per germline, CDR1 SQVTM and CDR2 ANQGSEA. With 7 bases clipped from V and 3 bases from J, the junction kept 6 bases outside the gene matches. The CDR3 is CSAGAGRYEQYF. In DNA form, the CDR3 reads TGCAGCGCCGGAGCGGGGCGCTACGAGCAGTACTTC.

This clonotype occurred many times. The gene calls are TRBV27 and TRBJ1-5; tentative D call: TRBD1 (5 bases). This CDR3 is 14 amino acids long. The V gene lost 6 bases and the J gene lost 6 bases, with 15 bases spanning the gap. The germline CDR1 and CDR2 sequences are MNHEY and SMNVEV (reference sequence). The CDR3 is CASSPRAGVQPQHF. CDR3 DNA sequence: TGTGCCAGCAGCCCCCGGGCGGGGGTTCAGCCCCAGCATTTT.

This clonotype has at least ten counts. The CDR3 loop reads CSASQNLNTEAFF. Written as DNA, the CDR3 is TGCAGTGCTAGTCAGAATCTGAACACTGAAGCTTTCTTT. The J gene is TRBJ1-1, the V gene TRBV20-1; D call uncertain. The CDR3 length is 13 residues. V lost 3 bases to trimming and J lost 0 bases, with 8 bases between them. Germline V gene data show CDR1 as DFQATT and CDR2 as SNEGSKA (reference sequence).

The chain links TRBV12-3 or TRBV12-4 to TRBJ2-5, with D possibly matching TRBD2 (5 bases). Trimming shortened V by 8 bases and J by 5 bases, and 18 bases separated the two germline ends. This CDR3 contains 14 residues. For the CDR3, the DNA is TGTGCCAGCTCTCCCCCGGGGTTGAGGGAGACCCAGTACTTC. Amino acid sequence: CASSPPGLRETQYF.

As regards this clonotype: A much larger clone differs by one base, so this may be a read error. The genes are TRBV12-3 or TRBV12-4 and TRBJ1-1; D is uncertain. The CDR3 extends over 12 amino acids. This CDR3 reads CTSSLMDTEAFF. The DNA for the CDR3 is TGTACCAGCAGTTTAATGGACACTGAAGCTTTCTTT.

This sequence joins TRBV24-1 and TRBJ2-2; tentative D call: TRBD2 (6 bases). Germline CDR1 is KGHDR and CDR2 is SFDVKD. The CDR3 runs 16 residues. The germline V and J ends were trimmed by 3 bases and 5 bases, with 15 bases remaining between them. The CDR3 nucleotides are TGTGCCACCAGTGATCCCGGCGCGGCGGGAACCGGGGAGCTGTTTTTT. Translated: CATSDPGAAGTGELFF.

To note about this clonotype: This may arise from a read error, as a much more abundant clone is one base away. This chain links TRBV7-2 with TRBJ1-1; a possible D gene is TRBD1 (5 bases). Germline CDR1 and CDR2: SGHTA and FQGNSA. V gave up 9 bases and J gave up 1 base, with 18 bases separating them. This CDR3 is built from 15 residues. Here the CDR3 reads CASTPLGGRNTEAFF. CDR3 bases: TGTGCCAGTACCCCGCTCGGGGGACGGAACACTGAAGCTTTCTTT.

This clonotype has at least ten counts. The chain combines TRBV11-2 with TRBJ1-6, with D perhaps matching TRBD1 (5 bases). With 3 bases removed from V and 5 bases from J, the gap between germline ends came to 8 bases. The CDR3 loop spans 14 amino acids. Per germline, CDR1 SGHAT and CDR2 FQNNGV. CDR3 DNA sequence: TGTGCCAGCAGCTTCTCGGGGGATAATTCACCCCTCCACTTT. Translation gives CASSFSGDNSPLHF.

To note about this clonotype: A junction end diverges from the germline sequence, so it may reflect a read error. In DNA form, the CDR3 reads TGTGCCAGCAGATTACAGCCCCGCTCTGGAAACACCGTATATTTT. Translated, it gives CASRLQPRSGNTVYF. This chain uses TRBV12-3 or TRBV12-4 with TRBJ1-3, with D unresolved. The CDR3 has 15 amino acids.

The chain recombines TRBV18 with TRBJ2-1, with a possible D match to TRBD1 (6 bases). This CDR3 has 16 residues. The V end was cut by 0 bases, the J end by 6 bases, with 15 bases between. Per germline, CDR1 KGHSH and CDR2 LQKENI. The CDR3 sequence is CASSPPAEGVCNEQFF. CDR3 in DNA: TGTGCCAGCTCACCACCAGCCGAGGGGGTCTGCAATGAGCAGTTCTTC.

A remark on this clonotype: Given a much more abundant clone one base away, this may be a read error. The rearrangement links TRBV29-1 to TRBJ2-3, with a tentative D call TRBD2 (5 bases). Per the germline V gene, CDR1 is SQVTM and CDR2 is ANQGSEA. The CDR3 loop spans 11 amino acids. The CDR3 spells CNAPEGDTQYF. Here the CDR3 DNA reads TGCAACGCCCCCGAGGGAGATACGCAGTATTTT.